Below, 18 T cell receptor beta chains from the same sample are listed, as sequenced in a study of OX40 agonist ivuxolimab in advanced cancers. TCRdb keeps only in-frame clones here, not all; method: immunoSEQ multiplex PCR. The table lists about 48,000 clones, 79% of them singletons. This sample comprised CD4+ or CD8+ T cells sorted from blood, obtained in a trial of the OX40 agonist ivuxolimab. Receptors originate from an adult with an advanced solid tumor such as melanoma, head and neck, liver or kidney cancer.

The J gene is TRBJ1-3, the V gene TRBV20-1; D unresolved. Germline V gene data show CDR1 as DFQATT and CDR2 as SNEGSKA (reference sequence). The CDR3 sequence is 11 residues long. Between the trimmed V and J ends, which lost 6 bases and 4 bases, there was a span of 7 bases. The CDR3 sequence is CSALKGNTIYF. The CDR3 DNA reads as TGCAGTGCCCTAAAGGGAAACACCATATATTTT.

CDR3 nucleotide sequence: TGTGCCAGCAGCTCCTCAGGGGGGAATTCACCCCTCCACTTT. Translating it yields CASSSSGGNSPLHF. The chain couples TRBV7-3 to TRBJ1-6; 7 bases line up with TRBD1. The CDR3 totals 14 residues. Germline-derived CDR1 and CDR2 are SGHTA and FQGTGA. Losses at the gene ends were 4 bases for V and 7 bases for J; bases not matched to a gene: 4. The full variable domain, with the rest looked up from reference TRBV7-3 and TRBJ1-6, is GAGVSQTPSNKVTEKGKYVELRCDPISGHTALYWYRQSLGQGPEFLIYFQGTGAADDSGLPNDRFFAVRPEGSVSTLKIQRTERGDSAVYLCASSSSGGNSPLHFGNGTRLTVT.

This chain joins TRBV6-6 and TRBJ2-5; 8 bases fit TRBD1. The junction had 7 bases not matched to a gene; V was cut back by 5 bases and J by 5 bases. There are 14 residues in the CDR3. CDR1 and CDR2 from the germline V gene are MNHNY and SVGAGI (reference sequence). The CDR3 DNA reads TGTGCCAGCAGTGGTCAGGGGGCGCGTGAGACCCAGTACTTC. It is translated as CASSGQGARETQYF.

The chain combines TRBV11-2 with TRBJ2-5, with TRBD2 matching 9 bases. V trimming: 0 bases; J trimming: 2 bases; junction bases outside the gene matches: 7. The CDR3 extends over 17 amino acids. Looked up from germline, CDR1 is SGHAT and CDR2 is FQNNGV. The CDR3 loop reads CASSLDLWAGGQETQYF. The CDR3 coding sequence is TGTGCCAGCAGCTTAGATCTGTGGGCGGGAGGGCAAGAGACCCAGTACTTC.

The chain links TRBV5-4 to TRBJ1-1; D perhaps matches TRBD1 (5 bases). Germline loops: CDR1 SGHNT, CDR2 YYREEE (reference sequence). The CDR3 runs to 13 residues. Trimming took off 4 bases at V and 8 bases at J, with 15 bases between the two ends. The CDR3 loop reads CASSLDTRREAFF. CDR3 DNA: TGTGCCAGCAGCCTGGACACCCGACGGGAAGCTTTCTTT.

The chain employs TRBV5-4 and TRBJ2-1; tentative D call: TRBD2 (6 bases). V dropped 4 bases and J dropped 7 bases, with 9 bases sitting between them. This CDR3 has 12 residues. Germline assignment: CDR1 SGHNT and CDR2 YYREEE (reference sequence). This chain's CDR3 is CASSSSGNEQFF. For the CDR3, the DNA is TGTGCCAGCAGCAGTAGCGGTAATGAGCAGTTCTTC. Supplemented by reference TRBV5-4 and TRBJ2-1, the full variable domain reads ETGVTQSPTHLIKTRGQQVTLRCSSQSGHNTVSWYQQALGQGPQFIFQYYREEENGRGNFPPRFSGLQFPNYSSELNVNALELDDSALYLCASSSSGNEQFFGPGTRLTVL.

CDR3 protein: CASSLGSSTDTQYF. The DNA of the CDR3 is TGTGCCAGCAGTTTAGGGAGTAGCACAGATACGCAGTATTTT. The J gene is TRBJ2-3, the V gene TRBV28; a possible D gene is TRBD2 (5 bases). The CDR3 loop spans 14 amino acids. Between the trimmed V and J ends, which lost 2 bases and 0 bases, there was a span of 6 bases. Germline values: CDR1 MDHEN, CDR2 SYDVKM.

V and J are TRBV28 and TRBJ1-1; D is uncertain. V gave up 6 bases and J gave up 7 bases, with 9 bases separating them. The CDR3 loop spans 11 amino acids. CDR1 and CDR2 (germline): MDHEN, SYDVKM. The DNA for the CDR3 is TGTGCCAGCAGGCAAAATTATGAAGCTTTCTTT. It is translated as CASRQNYEAFF.

This sequence joins TRBV6-4 and TRBJ2-2; weak D call: TRBD2 (5 bases). The CDR3 is 14 residues long. Trimming removed 6 bases from V and 2 bases from J, with 10 bases in between. Per the germline V gene, CDR1 is MRHNA and CDR2 is SNTAGT. The CDR3, as DNA: TGTGCCAGCAGCCAGCTAGCAAACACCGGGGAGCTGTTTTTT. It encodes CASSQLANTGELFF.

The gene calls are TRBV29-1 and TRBJ2-1; the D call may be TRBD1 or TRBD2 (5 bases each). The germline V and J ends were trimmed by 4 bases and 1 base, with 11 bases remaining between them. The germline V gene encodes CDR1 SQVTM and CDR2 ANQGSEA. The CDR3 has 14 amino acids. CDR3 coding DNA: TGCAGCGTTGGAGGGGAGAATTCCTACAATGAGCAGTTCTTC. Protein sequence: CSVGGENSYNEQFF.

This clone was found once. This chain connects TRBV28 to TRBJ2-3; the D gene is possibly TRBD2 (7 bases). The V end was cut by 8 bases, the J end by 9 bases, with 21 bases between. From germline, CDR1 is MDHEN and CDR2 SYDVKM. This CDR3 has 14 amino acids. CDR3 residues: CASGQGGAITTQYF. The CDR3 DNA is TGTGCCAGCGGCCAAGGGGGGGCCATAACGACGCAGTATTTT.

The J gene is TRBJ1-2, the V gene TRBV10-3; D gene ambiguous. V dropped 2 bases and J dropped 6 bases, with 13 bases sitting between them. This CDR3 spans 14 amino acids. CDR1 and CDR2 (germline): ENHRY, SYGVKD. CDR3 sequence: CAISERQARDGYTF. CDR3 in DNA: TGTGCCATCAGTGAGCGGCAGGCCCGGGATGGCTACACCTTC.

The V gene is TRBV27, the J gene TRBJ2-1; D ambiguous. Per the germline V gene, CDR1 is MNHEY and CDR2 is SMNVEV (reference sequence). The CDR3 length is 13 residues. The germline V and J ends were trimmed by 0 bases and 9 bases, with 9 bases remaining between them. The CDR3 nucleotides are TGTGCCAGCAGTTTATCTTTGGTAGGTGAGCAGTTCTTC. Translating it yields CASSLSLVGEQFF.

The J gene is TRBJ1-1, the V gene TRBV28; D gene uncertain. The CDR3 loop spans 15 amino acids. Germline V CDR1 and CDR2: MDHEN, SYDVKM. Trimming pared 2 bases from V and 6 bases from J, leaving 16 bases between. DNA for the CDR3: TGTGCCAGCAGTTTAGGGTCGGTGAACAACGCTGAAGCTTTCTTT. As protein: CASSLGSVNNAEAFF.

The rearrangement links TRBV30 to TRBJ2-2; D call uncertain. The CDR3 spans 12 residues. Germline-derived CDR1 and CDR2 are GTSNPN and SVGIG (reference sequence). V lost 2 bases and J lost 8, with 9 bases in between. The CDR3 sequence: CAWSPQLGELFF. As DNA, the CDR3 is TGTGCCTGGAGTCCACAACTTGGGGAGCTGTTTTTT.

The chain is built from TRBV4-1 and TRBJ2-1; TRBD2 matches 12 bases. Germline V CDR1 and CDR2: MGHRA, YSYEKL. This CDR3 has 17 residues. V trimming: 2 bases; J trimming: 8 bases; junction bases outside the gene matches: 10. The DNA for the CDR3 is TGCGCCAGCAGCCAATTGGCTAGCGGGGGGGTCTCAGATGAGCAGTTCTTC. Translated, it gives CASSQLASGGVSDEQFF.

The gene calls are TRBV29-1 and TRBJ2-5; TRBD2 might be the D (6 bases). The germline CDR1 and CDR2 sequences are SQVTM and ANQGSEA. Trimming stripped 0 bases from V and 6 bases from J, with 17 bases between. The CDR3 consists of 15 residues. CDR3 loop: CSVEDTAGPLKTQYF. The CDR3 DNA is TGCAGCGTTGAAGACACGGCGGGACCCCTAAAGACCCAGTACTTC.

The chain has TRBV7-6 and TRBJ1-2, with D perhaps matching TRBD1 (6 bases). The CDR3 consists of 15 residues. With 5 bases removed from V and 8 bases from J, the gap between germline ends came to 21 bases. Germline V gene data show CDR1 as SGHVS and CDR2 as FNYEAQ. The CDR3 protein is CASSRNDRTTEGYTF. CDR3 nucleotides: TGTGCCAGCAGCCGAAACGACAGGACCACAGAGGGCTACACCTTC.